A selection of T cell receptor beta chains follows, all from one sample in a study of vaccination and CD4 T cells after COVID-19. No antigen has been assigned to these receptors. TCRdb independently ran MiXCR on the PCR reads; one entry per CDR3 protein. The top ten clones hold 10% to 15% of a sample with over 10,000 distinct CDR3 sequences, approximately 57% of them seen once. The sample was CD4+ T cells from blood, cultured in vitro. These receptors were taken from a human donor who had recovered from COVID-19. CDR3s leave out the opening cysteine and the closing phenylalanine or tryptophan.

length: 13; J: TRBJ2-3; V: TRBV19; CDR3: ASRRQGSSTDTQY
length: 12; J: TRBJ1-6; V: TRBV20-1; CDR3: SAVRTDINSPLH
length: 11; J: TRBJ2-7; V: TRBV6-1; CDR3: ASAAAKGYEQY
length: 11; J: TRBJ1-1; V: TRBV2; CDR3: ASSLGWETEAF
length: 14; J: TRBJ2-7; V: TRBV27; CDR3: ASSSLGGTGVYEQY
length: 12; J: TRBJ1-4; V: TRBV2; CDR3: ASSDSRGGEKLF
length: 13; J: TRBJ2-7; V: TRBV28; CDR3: ASSLTSGNHYEQY
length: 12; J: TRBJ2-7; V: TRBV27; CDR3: TSRLWVGSYEQY
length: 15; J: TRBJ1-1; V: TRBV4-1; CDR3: ASSPIRRPRAGTEAF
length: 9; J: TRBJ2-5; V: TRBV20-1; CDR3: SATPKETQY
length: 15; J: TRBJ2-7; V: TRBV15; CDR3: ATSRGGRAGSNYEQY
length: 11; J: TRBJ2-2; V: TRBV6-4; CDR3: ASSDSATGELF
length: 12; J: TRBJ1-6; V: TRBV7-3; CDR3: ASSLTGQGTPLH
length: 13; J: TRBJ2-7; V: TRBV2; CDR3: ASSSTSGLSYEQY
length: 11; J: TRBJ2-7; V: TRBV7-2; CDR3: ASSLVSAYEQY
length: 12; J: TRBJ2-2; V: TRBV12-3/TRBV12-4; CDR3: ASSLASLTGELF
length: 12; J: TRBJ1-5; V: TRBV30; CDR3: AWSENSVNQSQH
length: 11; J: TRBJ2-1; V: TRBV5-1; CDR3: ASSLPRRHEQF
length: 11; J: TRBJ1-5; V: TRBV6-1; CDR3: ASSQYSNQPQH
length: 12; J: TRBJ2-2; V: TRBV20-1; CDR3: SATHREDTGELF
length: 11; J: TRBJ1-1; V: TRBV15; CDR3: ATSRSSATEAF
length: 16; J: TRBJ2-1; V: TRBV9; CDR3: ASSVGSGAATSYNEQF
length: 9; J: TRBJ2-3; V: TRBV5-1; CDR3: ASRAEDTQY
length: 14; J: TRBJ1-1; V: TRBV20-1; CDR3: SARDSRGGGGTEAF
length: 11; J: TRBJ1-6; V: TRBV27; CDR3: ASSLRGDSPLH
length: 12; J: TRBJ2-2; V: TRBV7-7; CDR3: ASGGRANTGELF
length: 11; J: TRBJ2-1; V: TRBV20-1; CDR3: STPHRGRNEQF
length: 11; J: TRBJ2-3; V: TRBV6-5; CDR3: ASSLSRGNTQY
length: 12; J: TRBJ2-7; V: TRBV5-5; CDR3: ASSLFQGDYEQY
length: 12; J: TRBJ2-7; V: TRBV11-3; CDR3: ASSPRPGSHEQY
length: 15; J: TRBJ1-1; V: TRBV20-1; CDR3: SANEQYITGIPTEAF
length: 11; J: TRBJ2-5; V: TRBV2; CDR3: ASSTDKQETQY
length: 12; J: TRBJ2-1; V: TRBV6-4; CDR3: ASSDGSSYNEQF
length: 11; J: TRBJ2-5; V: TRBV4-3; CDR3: ASSQARGETQY
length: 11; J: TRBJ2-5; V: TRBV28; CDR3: ASSLGTMETQY
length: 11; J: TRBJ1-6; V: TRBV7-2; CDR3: ASSLGGDSPLH
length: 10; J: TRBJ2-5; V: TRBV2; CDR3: GISLLEETQY
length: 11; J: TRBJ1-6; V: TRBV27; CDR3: ASSTRTNSALH
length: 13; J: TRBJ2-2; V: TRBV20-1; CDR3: SARGGSVDTGELF
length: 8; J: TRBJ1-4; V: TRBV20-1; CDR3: SAENEKLF
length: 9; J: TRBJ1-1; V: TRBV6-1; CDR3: ASSPGLVAF
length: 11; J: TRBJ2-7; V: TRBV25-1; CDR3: ASSGGFAYEQY
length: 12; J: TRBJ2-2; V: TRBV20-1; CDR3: SVNEREYTGELF
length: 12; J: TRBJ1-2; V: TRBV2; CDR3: ASNPPGTGAGYT
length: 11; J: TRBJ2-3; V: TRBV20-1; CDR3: SASKLESDTQY
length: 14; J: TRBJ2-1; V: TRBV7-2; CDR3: ASSTLTGFSYNEQF
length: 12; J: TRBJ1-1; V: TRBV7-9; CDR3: ASSLGIGNTEAF
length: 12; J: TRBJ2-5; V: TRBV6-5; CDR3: ASSYSGTGGTQY
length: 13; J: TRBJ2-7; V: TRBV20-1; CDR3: SARDPQGGDYEQY
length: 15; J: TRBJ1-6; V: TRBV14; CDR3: ASSQESQTGYNSPLH
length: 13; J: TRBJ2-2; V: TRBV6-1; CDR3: ASSTYLQSTGELF
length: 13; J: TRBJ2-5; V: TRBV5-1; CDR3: ASSSTGTPQETQY
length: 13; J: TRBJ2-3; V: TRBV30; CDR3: AWSVLRDPSDAQY
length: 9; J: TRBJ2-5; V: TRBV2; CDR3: ASSVGETQY
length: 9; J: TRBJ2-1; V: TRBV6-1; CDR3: ASSLGGSGN
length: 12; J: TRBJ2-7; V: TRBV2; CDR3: ATPPRGRDYEQY
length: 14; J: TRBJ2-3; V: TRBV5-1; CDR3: ASSLVPGRSTDTQY